Only a few counts were recorded for the clone carrying this TCR beta chain. The target antigen is unknown. The data were obtained in a study of CD8+ T cells in alopecia areata. Across the study: Tofacitinib administration persisted for 6 to 18 months, succeeded by 6 months off drug. Study-level results: Scalp sequencing also captures normal skin's resident alphabeta T cells.

Extraction of RNA preceded its reverse transcription into cDNA, which served as the sequencing template. TCRdb's table, derived via immunoSEQ multiplex PCR, lists solely in-frame clones and lacks some. In the table there are over 85,000 clones, about 40% of which are singletons. This clonotype originated in a human donor with alopecia areata. Sequences were obtained from CD4+ T cells sorted from blood.

CDR3 in amino acids: CSVEPEALAFF. The CDR3 nucleotides read TGCAGCGTTGAACCGGAAGCCTTGGCTTTCTTT. This sequence joins TRBV29-1 and TRBJ1-1; D remains unclear. Germline CDR1 reads SQVTM; CDR2 reads ANQGSEA. Trimming took off 2 bases at V and 11 bases at J, with 12 bases between the two ends. The CDR3 spans 11 residues.